This TCR beta chain was found in a study of blood T cell repertoires in COVID-19. Background on the study: The United States, Italy and Spain supplied acute and convalescent COVID-19 samples. PBMCs, B-cell-depleted T cells, or T cells were the source of the cDNA or gDNA that made up the material.

V dropped 8 bases and J dropped 1; count of bases not matched to a gene: 15. Germline assignment: CDR1 ENHRY and CDR2 SYGVKD. CDR3 length: 17 amino acids. Patients of the Seattle cohort, enrolled during active infection, were followed longitudinally. In the authors' methods: Amplification with reference gene primers provided the estimates of nucleated cell counts. The data were produced by immunoSEQ multiplex PCR, yet TCRdb's version contains in-frame clones alone and is incomplete. That table furnishes V, J and clone size, whereas the DNA furnished D and trimming. The sample has some 150,000 clones; 70% to 80% are singletons.

The TCR comes from a woman aged 70-85 years with COVID-19, enrolled during active disease. The genes are TRBV10-3 and TRBJ1-1, with TRBD1 matching 8 bases. Sequencing was performed on peripheral blood. CDR3 DNA: TGTGCCATCCGAGAGGGGCTGGGTGGACAGGGGAACACTGAAGCTTTCTTT. Translated: CAIREGLGGQGNTEAFF.